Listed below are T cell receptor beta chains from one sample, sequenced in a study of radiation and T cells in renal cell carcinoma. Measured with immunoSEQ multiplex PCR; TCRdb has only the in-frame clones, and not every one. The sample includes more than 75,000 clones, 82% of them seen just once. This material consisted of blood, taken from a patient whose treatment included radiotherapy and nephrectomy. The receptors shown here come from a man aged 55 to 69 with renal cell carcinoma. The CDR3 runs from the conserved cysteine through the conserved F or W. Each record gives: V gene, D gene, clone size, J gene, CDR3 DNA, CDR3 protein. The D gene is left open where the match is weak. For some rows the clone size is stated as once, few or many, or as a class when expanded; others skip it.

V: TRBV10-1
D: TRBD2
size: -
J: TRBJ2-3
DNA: TGCGCCAGCAGTGATTCCCGACTAGCGGGGGTCACAGATACGCAGTATTTT
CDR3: CASSDSRLAGVTDTQYF

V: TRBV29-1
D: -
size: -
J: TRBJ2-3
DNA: TGCAGCGTTCAGACGGGAGGCACAGATACGCAGTATTTT
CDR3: CSVQTGGTDTQYF

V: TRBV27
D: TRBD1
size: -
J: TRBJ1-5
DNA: TGTGCCAGCAGTTTTCAGGGGGGCAATCAGCCCCAGCATTTT
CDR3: CASSFQGGNQPQHF

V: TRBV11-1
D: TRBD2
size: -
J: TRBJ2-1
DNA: TGTGCCAGCAGCTTGGCTAGCGGGCCTAATGAGCAGTTCTTC
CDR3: CASSLASGPNEQFF

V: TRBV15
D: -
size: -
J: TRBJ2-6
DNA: TGTGCCACCAGCAATACAGGGACTGCCGGGGCCAACGTCCTGACTTTC
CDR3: CATSNTGTAGANVLTF

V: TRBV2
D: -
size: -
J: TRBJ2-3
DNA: TGTGCCAGCAGGGAACCGGCCTCGACAGATACGCAGTATTTT
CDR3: CASREPASTDTQYF

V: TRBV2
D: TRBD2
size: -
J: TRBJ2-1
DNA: TGTGCCAGCAGTGAAATGAGGAGGGTTGTAGCGGGAGGGGACAATGAGCAGTTCTTC
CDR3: CASSEMRRVVAGGDNEQFF

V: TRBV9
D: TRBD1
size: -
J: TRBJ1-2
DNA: TGTGCCAGCAGCGTAGGGGACAGGAACTATGGCTACACCTTC
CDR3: CASSVGDRNYGYTF

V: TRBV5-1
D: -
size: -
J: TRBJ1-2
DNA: TGCGCCAGCAGCTTGGACTCTAACTATGGCTACACCTTC
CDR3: CASSLDSNYGYTF

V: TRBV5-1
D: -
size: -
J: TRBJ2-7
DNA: TGCGCCAGCAGCTTGGACAGCCATTCCTACGAGCAGTACTTC
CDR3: CASSLDSHSYEQYF

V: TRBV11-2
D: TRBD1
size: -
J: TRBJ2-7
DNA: TGTGCCAGCAGCTTAATGGGACAGGGTGCCTACGAGCAGTACTTC
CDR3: CASSLMGQGAYEQYF

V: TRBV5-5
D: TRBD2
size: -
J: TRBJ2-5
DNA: TGTGCCAGCAGCTTGGAAGGACTAGCGGGAGAGACCCAGTACTTC
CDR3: CASSLEGLAGETQYF

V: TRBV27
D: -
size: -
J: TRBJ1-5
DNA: TGTGCCAGCAGCCCATCCTGGGGGGTTCGGCAGCCCCAGCATTTT
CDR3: CASSPSWGVRQPQHF

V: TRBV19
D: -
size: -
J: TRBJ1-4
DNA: TGTGCCAGTAGTATAGATCCGGCACATGGTGAAAAACTGTTTTTT
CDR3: CASSIDPAHGEKLFF

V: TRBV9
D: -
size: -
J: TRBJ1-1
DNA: TGTGCCAGCAGCGTTCGGACCTCCACTGAAGCTTTCTTT
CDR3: CASSVRTSTEAFF

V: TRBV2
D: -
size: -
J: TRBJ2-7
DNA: TGTGCCAGCGGGGCAGGACACTCCTACGAGCAGTACTTC
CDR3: CASGAGHSYEQYF

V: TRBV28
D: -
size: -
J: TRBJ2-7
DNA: TGTGCCACCGACCCGGAGGGGGTCCCCGAGCAGTACTTC
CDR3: CATDPEGVPEQYF

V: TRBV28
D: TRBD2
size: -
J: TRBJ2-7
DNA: TGTGCCAGCAGAGCGGGGGGCGTCTACGAGCAGTACTTC
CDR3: CASRAGGVYEQYF

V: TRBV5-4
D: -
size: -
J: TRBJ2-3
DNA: TGTGCCAGCAGCTTAGGACGGTCAAGCACAGATACGCAGTATTTT
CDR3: CASSLGRSSTDTQYF

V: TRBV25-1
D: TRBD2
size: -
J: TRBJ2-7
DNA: TGTGCCAGCAGTGAAGGGGTGGGAGGGACGGATACCTACGAGCAGTACTTC
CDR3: CASSEGVGGTDTYEQYF

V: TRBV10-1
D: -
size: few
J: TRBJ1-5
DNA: TGCGCCAGCAGTGAGTCGTTCGTTCCTCCCAATCAGCCCCAGCATTTT
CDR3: CASSESFVPPNQPQHF

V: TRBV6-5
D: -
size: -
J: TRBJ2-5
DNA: TGTGCCAGCACCATGGACTGGGGGTCGGAGACCCAGTACTTC
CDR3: CASTMDWGSETQYF

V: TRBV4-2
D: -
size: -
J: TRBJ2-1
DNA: TGTGCCAGCAGCCAAGAGGGAGTTGGTGAGCAGTTCTTC
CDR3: CASSQEGVGEQFF

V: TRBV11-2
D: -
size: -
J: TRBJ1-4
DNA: TGTGCCAGCAGCTTAGACCGGAGAGGTCATGAAAAACTGTTTTTT
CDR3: CASSLDRRGHEKLFF

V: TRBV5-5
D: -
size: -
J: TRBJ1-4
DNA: TGTGCCAGCAGCCTGGCGGGTGCTAATGAAAAACTGTTTTTT
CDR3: CASSLAGANEKLFF

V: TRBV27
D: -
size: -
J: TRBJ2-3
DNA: TGTGCCAGCAGCCCTGGAAGGGGGGGGACGCAGTATTTT
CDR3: CASSPGRGGTQYF

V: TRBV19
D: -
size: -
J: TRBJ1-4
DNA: TGTGCCAGTAGTGTCACATCGACAACTAATGAAAAACTGTTTTTT
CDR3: CASSVTSTTNEKLFF

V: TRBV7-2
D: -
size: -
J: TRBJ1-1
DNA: TGTGCCAGCAGCATCGCGAACACTGAAGCTTTCTTT
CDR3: CASSIANTEAFF

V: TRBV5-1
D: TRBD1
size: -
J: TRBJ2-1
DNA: TGCGCCAGCAGCTTTAACAGGGGAACTAGCAATGAGCAGTTCTTC
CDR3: CASSFNRGTSNEQFF

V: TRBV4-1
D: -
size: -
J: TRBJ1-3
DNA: TGCGCCAGCAGCCAAGACAACACCATATATTTT
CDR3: CASSQDNTIYF

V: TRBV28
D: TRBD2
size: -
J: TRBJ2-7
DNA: TGTGCCAGCAGTTTAGGGGCTAGCGGGCAGAGCTCCTACGAGCAGTACTTC
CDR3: CASSLGASGQSSYEQYF

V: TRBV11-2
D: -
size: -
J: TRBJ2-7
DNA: TGTGCCAGCAGCTTAGGTGGGGTAACCTACGAGCAGTACTTC
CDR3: CASSLGGVTYEQYF